A single sample is the source of the 25 T cell receptor beta chains below, sequenced in a study of molecular identifiers for immune sequencing clone quantification. TCRdb independently ran MiXCR on the PCR reads; one entry per CDR3 protein. Here the sample spans about 630,000 distinct CDR3 sequences, about 25% being singletons. Input material: naive CD8+ T cells from blood, with Jurkat cell RNA spiked in. Subset meaning: FACS-sorted CD8+CD4-CCR7+CD45RA+ naive T cells. The receptors come from a human donor in good health. Some libraries in this study had Jurkat cell RNA spiked in.

The chain carries TRBV4-3 and TRBJ2-2; D perhaps matches TRBD1 (6 bases). V shed 1 base and J shed 6 bases, with 18 bases lying between them. There are 17 residues in the CDR3. CDR1 and CDR2 (germline): LGHNA, YSLEER. The CDR3 is CASSQAVAGVGSGELFF. The CDR3 DNA sequence: TGCGCCAGCAGCCAAGCGGTGGCAGGGGTGGGGTCCGGGGAGCTGTTTTTT.

The gene calls are TRBV6-2 or TRBV6-3 and TRBJ2-1; D might be TRBD2 (6 bases). Germline lookup yields CDR1 MNHEY and CDR2 SVGEGT. Trimming pared 2 bases from V and 4 bases from J, leaving 18 bases between. The CDR3 spans 17 residues. Here the CDR3 DNA reads TGTGCCAGCAGTTACCACCCCGGACGGGGGTTGTACAATGAGCAGTTCTTC. Its translation: CASSYHPGRGLYNEQFF.

This chain uses TRBV2 with TRBJ2-5, with 10 nucleotides matching TRBD2. The CDR3 covers 17 residues. Germline V lookup: CDR1 SNHLY, CDR2 FYNNEI. V was clipped by 6 bases and J by 5 bases; unmatched bases: 15. The CDR3 DNA sequence: TGTGCCAGCAGAAAACGCGAACTAGCGGGAAAGGAGGAGACCCAGTACTTC. The encoded protein is CASRKRELAGKEETQYF. Drawing the rest from reference TRBV2 and TRBJ2-5, the complete variable domain is EPEVTQTPSHQVTQMGQEVILRCVPISNHLYFYWYRQILGQKVEFLVSFYNNEISEKSEIFDDQFSVERPDGSNFTLKIRSTKLEDSAMYFCASRKRELAGKEETQYFGPGTRLLVL.

As regards this clonotype: One junction end does not reproduce the germline sequence, and a read error may be involved. The rearrangement joins TRBV4-3 to TRBJ1-4, with TRBD1 matching over 10 bases. Germline V CDR1 and CDR2: LGHNA, YSLEER. The CDR3 has 15 residues. CDR3: CASSHGTGANEKLFF. CDR3 sequence (DNA): TGCGCCAGCAGCCATGGGACAGGGGCTAACGAAAAACTGTTTTTT.

At least ten counts were recorded for this clonotype. The chain links TRBV12-3 or TRBV12-4 to TRBJ1-4, with D hard to call. The CDR3 runs to 14 residues. Trimming left V 4 bases short and J 7 bases short, with 13 bases between. The CDR3 DNA is TGTGCCAGCAGTTCTAATAATCGCGGTGAAAAACTGTTTTTT. Residues: CASSSNNRGEKLFF.

At least ten counts were recorded for this clonotype. The chain uses TRBV30 and TRBJ1-1; D unclear. The CDR3 is 15 residues long. Germline values: CDR1 GTSNPN, CDR2 SVGIG (reference sequence). Trimming took off 0 bases at V and 0 bases at J, with 11 bases between the two ends. CDR3 coding DNA: TGTGCCTGGAGTGTACCAGCGGATCTGAACACTGAAGCTTTCTTT. Translation: CAWSVPADLNTEAFF.

The chain is built from TRBV7-9 and TRBJ2-3; D gene ambiguous. V dropped 5 bases and J dropped 6 bases, with 15 bases sitting between them. The V gene's germline CDR1 is SEHNR and CDR2 FQNEAQ (reference sequence). This CDR3 is built from 14 residues. CDR3 coding DNA: TGTGCCAGCAGCGAGACAATTCGGGTGGATACGCAGTATTTT. It yields the protein CASSETIRVDTQYF.

This clonotype was recorded many times. The V call is TRBV12-3 or TRBV12-4, the J call TRBJ2-3; 8 nucleotides line up with TRBD2. This CDR3 has 16 residues. With 7 bases clipped from V and 5 bases from J, the junction kept 14 bases outside the gene matches. CDR3 sequence reads: CASTSIGSGEEDTQYF. The CDR3, as DNA: TGTGCCAGCACTTCCATCGGTAGCGGGGAGGAAGATACGCAGTATTTT.

With respect to this clonotype: The conserved final phenylalanine or tryptophan is absent from the CDR3, which likely points to a read error. This chain connects TRBV9 to TRBJ2-3, with 8 bases lining up with TRBD2. With V trimmed by 4 bases and J by 2 bases, 9 bases remained unmatched. CDR1 and CDR2 (germline): SGDLS, YYNGEE. The CDR3 is 16 residues long. CDR3 residues: CASSPGVAGLTDTQYL. CDR3 coding DNA: TGTGCCAGCAGCCCCGGGGTAGCGGGACTCACAGATACGCAGTATCTT.

The rearrangement joins TRBV6-2 or TRBV6-3 to TRBJ1-1, with TRBD1 as a possible D gene (5 bases). The CDR3 totals 15 residues. Looked up from germline, CDR1 is MNHEY and CDR2 is SVGEGT. V lost 6 bases and J lost 1, with 15 bases in between. CDR3 nucleotide sequence: TGTGCCAGCAGCTCCTCTATTACAGGGAACACTGAAGCTTTCTTT. Protein sequence: CASSSSITGNTEAFF.

Of note for this clonotype: A much bigger clone sits one base away, suggesting this may be a read error. The V and J genes are TRBV30 and TRBJ2-5; D gene ambiguous. This CDR3 contains 14 residues. Trimming removed 0 bases from V and 2 bases from J, with 10 bases in between. Germline V gene lookup returns CDR1 GTSNPN and CDR2 SVGIG (reference sequence). The CDR3 reads CAWSVGVRQETQYF. In DNA form, the CDR3 reads TGTGCCTGGAGTGTAGGCGTAAGACAAGAGACCCAGTACTTC.

The genes are TRBV11-2 and TRBJ2-3, with D possibly called TRBD1 or TRBD2 (5 bases each). The CDR3 has 16 residues. Germline lookup yields CDR1 SGHAT and CDR2 FQNNGV. V was cut by 4 bases and J by 2 bases, with 16 bases left in between. The CDR3 DNA reads TGTGCCAGCAGCTCCAGGGTTGGGGGAAACACAGATACGCAGTATTTT. This codes for CASSSRVGGNTDTQYF. The whole variable domain, remainder taken from reference TRBV11-2 and TRBJ2-3, is EAGVAQSPRYKIIEKRQSVAFWCNPISGHATLYWYQQILGQGPKLLIQFQNNGVVDDSQLPKDRFSAERLKGVDSTLKIQPAKLEDSAVYLCASSSRVGGNTDTQYFGPGTRLTVL.

As to this clonotype: A read error may account for a junction end that differs from germline. The chain recombines TRBV7-8 with TRBJ1-1, with D possibly matching TRBD1 (5 bases). The CDR3 totals 15 residues. Germline V gene lookup returns CDR1 SGHVS and CDR2 FQNEAQ. The CDR3 bases are TGTGCCAGTAGCTTAGAAAGGGGAATGTGGACTGAAGCTTTCTTT. Translating it yields CASSLERGMWTEAFF.

This clonotype was observed a handful of times. V and J are TRBV27 and TRBJ2-7; the D is unclear. CDR3 size: 14 residues. CDR1 MNHEY and CDR2 SMNVEV come from the germline V gene (reference sequence). V dropped 4 bases and J dropped 2 bases, with 12 bases sitting between them. The CDR3, as DNA: TGTGCCAGCAGTTCGACGATGGGCACCTACGAGCAGTACTTC. Encoded protein: CASSSTMGTYEQYF.

This chain uses TRBV27 with TRBJ1-4; D is undetermined. The V end was cut by 8 bases, the J end by 4 bases, with 14 bases between. The V gene's germline CDR1 is MNHEY and CDR2 SMNVEV (reference sequence). The CDR3 is made up of 14 amino acids. The CDR3 DNA sequence: TGTGCCAGCCGTGCCGTGGGCGGTAATGAAAAACTGTTTTTT. As protein: CASRAVGGNEKLFF.

Ten or more counts support this clonotype. The rearrangement uses TRBV10-3 and TRBJ2-5, with 7 bases lining up with TRBD1. This CDR3 spans 16 amino acids. V shed 2 bases and J 5 bases; nucleotides not matched to a gene: 11. The V gene's germline CDR1 is ENHRY and CDR2 SYGVKD. The CDR3 region has the DNA TGTGCCATCAGTGAGCCCCAGGGGGACCGCGGTGAGACCCAGTACTTC. It yields the protein CAISEPQGDRGETQYF.

In this sample, this clonotype turned up many times. The chain has TRBV12-3 or TRBV12-4 and TRBJ2-7, with D perhaps being TRBD1 or TRBD2 (5 bases each). V lost 5 bases and J lost 2, with 16 bases in between. The CDR3 has 15 amino acids. The CDR3 coding sequence is TGTGCCAGCAGTCCCCAGGGCAGGACTGCCTACGAGCAGTACTTC. Encoded protein: CASSPQGRTAYEQYF.

This clonotype was counted between two and nine times. This chain uses TRBV7-6 with TRBJ1-5; D is unclear. The CDR3 is made up of 15 amino acids. V was pared by 5 bases and J by 5 bases, with 16 bases between. From germline, CDR1 is SGHVS and CDR2 FNYEAQ. The CDR3 loop reads CASSPTARSDQPQHF. The CDR3, as DNA: TGTGCCAGCAGCCCCACAGCCCGGAGTGATCAGCCCCAGCATTTT.

This clonotype showed up just a few times. The V gene is TRBV19, the J gene TRBJ2-3; no firm D call. The CDR3 is made up of 15 amino acids. Germline lookup yields CDR1 LNHDA and CDR2 SQIVND (reference sequence). V lost 3 bases, J lost 0 bases, and 10 bases lay in between. The CDR3: CASSIGKGSTDTQYF. CDR3 nucleotides: TGTGCCAGTAGTATCGGAAAGGGTAGCACAGATACGCAGTATTTT. The full variable domain, its missing parts supplied by reference TRBV19 and TRBJ2-3, is DGGITQSPKYLFRKEGQNVTLSCEQNLNHDAMYWYRQDPGQGLRLIYYSQIVNDFQKGDIAEGYSVSREKKESFPLTVTSAQKNPTAFYLCASSIGKGSTDTQYFGPGTRLTVL.

J is TRBJ1-1 and V is TRBV2, with 7 bases matching TRBD1. Trimming cost V 5 bases and J 6 bases; bases outside gene matches: 3. This CDR3 has 12 residues. In germline, CDR1 is SNHLY, CDR2 FYNNEI. The CDR3 DNA reads TGTGCCAGCAGTAATACAGGGGCTGAAGCTTTCTTT. As protein: CASSNTGAEAFF.

The sample holds a few counts of this clonotype. The J gene is TRBJ2-1, the V gene TRBV4-1; D perhaps matches TRBD1 (5 bases). The CDR3 sequence is 13 residues long. CDR1 is MGHRA and CDR2 is YSYEKL in the germline V gene. With 2 bases removed from V and 9 bases from J, the gap between germline ends came to 11 bases. CDR3 in DNA: TGCGCCAGCAGCCAATCAGGGCTCCCTGAGCAGTTCTTC. Translated, it gives CASSQSGLPEQFF.

V usage is TRBV7-6 and J usage is TRBJ2-1, with unresolved D. Trimming took off 2 bases at V and 15 bases at J, with 14 bases between the two ends. This CDR3 region has 12 residues. Germline V lookup: CDR1 SGHVS, CDR2 FNYEAQ. CDR3 sequence reads: CASSLNAGSMFF. The CDR3, as DNA: TGTGCCAGCAGCTTAAACGCAGGATCGATGTTCTTC.

As regards this clonotype: This may stem from a read error, because a much larger clone lies one nucleotide away. The chain links TRBV7-2 to TRBJ2-7; D possibly corresponds to TRBD2 (6 bases). This CDR3 is built from 14 residues. The ends were cut back, 5 bases at V and 6 bases at J, with 17 bases in the middle. The germline gives CDR1 SGHTA, CDR2 FQGNSA. CDR3 loop: CASSEGLASVEQYF. In DNA form, the CDR3 reads TGTGCCAGCAGCGAAGGCCTAGCGAGCGTCGAGCAGTACTTC.

This clonotype was detected only a few times. The rearrangement uses TRBV3-1 and TRBJ1-1; possibly TRBD1 for D (6 bases). From germline, CDR1 is LGHDT and CDR2 YNNKEL (reference sequence). The V end lost 0 bases, the J end lost 6 bases, and 14 bases lay between the germline ends. This CDR3 has 15 amino acids. The DNA of the CDR3 is TGTGCCAGCAGCCAAGATTGGGGGGCGGACGCTGAAGCTTTCTTT. It encodes CASSQDWGADAEAFF.

Ten or more counts support this clonotype. This chain connects TRBV19 to TRBJ2-3, with 11 bases that match TRBD2. CDR3 size: 16 residues. Germline values: CDR1 LNHDA, CDR2 SQIVND (reference sequence). J was trimmed by 0 bases and V by 5 bases; bases with no gene match: 4. Written as DNA, the CDR3 is TGTGCCAGTAGTTTGACTAGCGGGATTAGCACAGATACGCAGTATTTT. As protein: CASSLTSGISTDTQYF.